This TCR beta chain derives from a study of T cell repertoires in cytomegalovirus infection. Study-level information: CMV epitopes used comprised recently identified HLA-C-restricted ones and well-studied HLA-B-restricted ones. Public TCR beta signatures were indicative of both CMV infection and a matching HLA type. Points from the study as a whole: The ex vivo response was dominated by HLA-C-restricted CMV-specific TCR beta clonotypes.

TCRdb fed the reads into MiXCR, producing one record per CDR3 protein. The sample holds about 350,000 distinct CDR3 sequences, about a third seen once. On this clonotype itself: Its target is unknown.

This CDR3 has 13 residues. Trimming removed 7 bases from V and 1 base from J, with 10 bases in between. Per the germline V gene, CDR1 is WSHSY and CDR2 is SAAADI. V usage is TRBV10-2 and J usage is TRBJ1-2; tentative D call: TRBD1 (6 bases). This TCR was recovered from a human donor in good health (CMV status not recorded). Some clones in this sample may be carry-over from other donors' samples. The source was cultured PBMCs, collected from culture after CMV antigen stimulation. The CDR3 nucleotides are TGCGCCAGCACCGGACAGAATAACTATGGCTACACCTTC. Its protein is CASTGQNNYGYTF.